The 31 T cell receptor beta chains below all came from one sample that was sequenced in a study of tumor and adjacent non-tumor tissue in lung cancer. TCRbeta libraries were built with three rounds of nested PCR, modified from ARM-PCR. TCRdb recomputed calls from the multiplex PCR reads with MiXCR, one row per CDR3 protein. The table shows about 90,000 distinct CDR3 sequences, with around three quarters occurring only once. RNA was extracted from bulk tissue without any cell sorting. The normal lung tissue was taken more than 3 cm from the tumor edge. Input material: distant non-tumor lung tissue. The receptors shown here come from a woman in her 50s with non-small cell lung cancer.

This clonotype was recorded only once. Given a much more abundant clone one base away, this may be a read error. The genes are TRBV24-1 and TRBJ2-5; no clear D gene. Trimming pared 2 bases from V and 2 bases from J, leaving 2 bases between. This CDR3 is built from 12 residues. CDR1 and CDR2 from the germline V gene are KGHDR and SFDVKD. CDR3 bases: TGTGCCACCAGTGATTGTCAAGAGACCCAGTACTTC. Translation gives CATSDCQETQYF.

In this sample, this clonotype turned up many times. The rearrangement links TRBV5-4 to TRBJ2-7; D might be TRBD1 or TRBD2, each matching 6 bases. V shed 1 base and J shed 0 bases, with 14 bases lying between them. Germline-derived CDR1 and CDR2 are SGHNT and YYREEE (reference sequence). This CDR3 spans 16 amino acids. CDR3 in DNA: TGTGCCAGCAGCTTGTGGGGGGCGCTTAGCTCCTACGAGCAGTACTTC. It specifies CASSLWGALSSYEQYF.

This rearrangement joins TRBV6-5 to TRBJ2-5; D assignment may be TRBD1 or TRBD2 (5 bases each). CDR1 is MNHEY, CDR2 SVGAGI, per germline. V was pared by 6 bases and J by 1 base, with 12 bases between. This CDR3 contains 14 residues. The CDR3 here is CASSAGAGQETQYF. The CDR3 nucleotides read TGTGCCAGCAGCGCCGGGGCAGGCCAAGAGACCCAGTACTTC.

The CDR3 DNA follows: TGCAGCGTCAAGGGCCTAGCGGGAGACGAGCAGTACTTC. Translating it yields CSVKGLAGDEQYF. V and J are TRBV29-1 and TRBJ2-7; 10 bases are a match to TRBD2. This CDR3 comprises 13 residues. V shed 6 bases, J shed 5 bases, and the junction held 7 bases outside the gene matches. Per germline, CDR1 SQVTM and CDR2 ANQGSEA.

Points on this clonotype: The missing conserved phenylalanine or tryptophan at the end of this CDR3 makes a read error likely. The chain employs TRBV24-1 and TRBJ2-6, with D hard to call. Germline V gene sequence: CDR1 KGHDR, CDR2 SFDVKD. The germline V and J ends were trimmed by 1 base and 3 bases, with 12 bases remaining between them. The CDR3 runs 17 residues. CDR3 loop: CATSDFGVGDGANVLTS. DNA of the CDR3: TGTGCCACCAGTGATTTTGGGGTTGGCGATGGGGCCAACGTCCTGACTTCC.

V gene TRBV5-1 combines with J gene TRBJ1-1; D gene unclear. The V and J ends lost 0 bases and 1 base respectively, with 10 bases between them. This CDR3 contains 15 residues. Germline CDR1 reads SGHRS; CDR2 reads YFSETQ. CDR3 coding DNA: TGCGCCAGCAGCTTGGGATCGGCGCCGAACACTGAAGCTTTCTTT. The encoded protein is CASSLGSAPNTEAFF.

This clonotype occurred many times. The rearrangement uses TRBV20-1 and TRBJ2-1; D is perhaps TRBD2 (7 bases). Germline CDR1 and CDR2: DFQATT and SNEGSKA (reference sequence). This CDR3 has 14 residues. Trimming removed 6 bases from V and 5 bases from J, with 17 bases in between. The CDR3 is CSADRGGAHNEQFF. The DNA of the CDR3 is TGCAGTGCGGACCGAGGGGGGGCCCACAATGAGCAGTTCTTC.

V is TRBV10-2 and J is TRBJ2-2, with 8 bases aligning to TRBD2. The CDR3 consists of 16 residues. From germline, CDR1 is WSHSY and CDR2 SAAADI. V lost 3 bases to trimming and J lost 8 bases; unmatched junction nucleotides: 11. The CDR3 region is CASSDYSGKVAGELFF. CDR3 nucleotides: TGCGCCAGCAGTGATTATAGCGGGAAGGTAGCGGGGGAGCTGTTTTTT.

The table lists this clonotype with a count of one. This CDR3 is missing its conserved last phenylalanine or tryptophan, likely due to a read error. The chain links TRBV7-8 to TRBJ1-6; D is uncertain. The CDR3 is made up of 17 amino acids. Germline-derived CDR1 and CDR2 are SGHVS and FQNEAQ. The CDR3 nucleotides read TGTACCAGCAGCTTAGCGACCTGGTTGGGTGCTAATTCACCCCTCCACTAT. Its protein product is CTSSLATWLGANSPLHY.

Notes on this clonotype: The junction shows a germline mismatch at one end, possibly a read error. This chain joins TRBV11-2 and TRBJ2-3, with D unresolved. The DNA end lines up better with TRBJ1-5; the J call may be wrong. The CDR3 covers 13 residues. Germline assignment: CDR1 SGHAT and CDR2 FQNNGV. CDR3 amino acids: CASSLDRAGTQHF. CDR3 coding DNA: TGTGCCAGCAGTTTAGATCGGGCAGGTACGCAGCATTTT.

This clonotype was observed once. One end of the junction fails to match germline, which may point to a read error. This chain connects TRBV29-1 to TRBJ2-7; D is uncertain. The CDR3 contains 15 residues. The V gene's germline CDR1 is SQVTM and CDR2 ANQGSEA. The CDR3 region has the DNA TGCAGCGTTCAGTTCGCATCACAGAAAACCTACGAGCAGTACTTT. It encodes CSVQFASQKTYEQYF.

About this clonotype itself: This likely comes from a read error, as the CDR3 has no conserved phenylalanine or tryptophan at its end. The CDR3 bases are TGTGCCAGCAGTTTAGGGACAAGGTCAAACACTGGGGAGCTGTTTTAT. It yields the protein CASSLGTRSNTGELFY. The chain employs TRBV12-3 or TRBV12-4 and TRBJ2-2; D is possibly TRBD1 (5 bases). The CDR3 runs to 16 residues.

Comments on this clonotype: One end of the junction varies from germline; a read error may be responsible. The rearrangement uses TRBV6-5 and TRBJ2-3, with 8 positions matching TRBD1. Germline V lookup: CDR1 MNHEY, CDR2 SVGAGI. The CDR3 is 14 amino acids. DNA of the CDR3: TGTGTCAGCAGTTACACCAGGGGGCAAGATACGCAGTATTTT. Protein sequence: CVSSYTRGQDTQYF.

This clonotype was detected many times. CDR3 sequence: CASSYSNRGFYEQYF. CDR3 nucleotide sequence: TGTGCCAGCAGTTACTCCAACAGGGGGTTCTACGAGCAGTACTTC. The genes are TRBV6-5 and TRBJ2-7; 8 bases are shared with TRBD1. Looked up from germline, CDR1 is MNHEY and CDR2 is SVGAGI. V dropped 0 bases and J dropped 3; count of bases not matched to a gene: 4. CDR3 length: 15 residues.

This clonotype was seen at least ten times. J is TRBJ2-3 and V is TRBV6-1; D is unclear. The CDR3 spans 15 residues. Trimming left V 4 bases short and J 5 bases short, with 16 bases between. CDR1 is MNHNS and CDR2 is SASEGT in the germline V gene. The CDR3 sequence: CASSGGTGGLDTQYF. The CDR3 coding sequence is TGTGCCAGCAGTGGAGGAACGGGTGGATTAGATACGCAGTATTTT.

This clonotype was picked up many times. V is TRBV5-5 and J is TRBJ2-1; TRBD1 matches at 10 bases. The CDR3 totals 14 residues. Germline values: CDR1 SGHKS, CDR2 YYEKEE (reference sequence). The ends lost 3 bases at V and 6 bases at J; junction bases unmatched: 3. CDR3 in DNA: TGTGCCAGCAGCTCCGGGACAGGGGTCAATGAGCAGTTCTTC. Its translation: CASSSGTGVNEQFF.

A note on this clonotype: The junction does not match germline at one end; this may be a read error. The gene calls are TRBV12-3 or TRBV12-4 and TRBJ2-4; 9 bases are shared with TRBD2. The CDR3 runs 15 residues. The DNA for the CDR3 is TGTGCCAGCAGTTTCTGGCGGGAGGGCCGGAACATTCAATACTTC. Protein product: CASSFWREGRNIQYF.

In regard to this clonotype: An end of the junction differs from the germline gene, which may be a read error. The chain combines TRBV24-1 with TRBJ2-3; 9 bases are a match to TRBD2. CDR3 length: 14 residues. In germline, CDR1 is KGHDR, CDR2 SFDVKD. CDR3 sequence: CATQLSGSTDMQYF. The CDR3 coding sequence is TGCGCCACCCAACTTAGCGGGAGCACAGATATGCAGTATTTT.

With regard to this clonotype: Sequence at one end of the junction differs from germline and may be a read error. This chain uses TRBV11-2 with TRBJ2-1; TRBD2 agrees at 9 bases. The CDR3 consists of 15 residues. In germline, CDR1 is SGHAT, CDR2 FQNNGV. Written as DNA, the CDR3 is TGTGCCAGTAGTCGCTCGGCGGGAGGGCCGAGTGAGCTGTTCTTC. This sequence encodes CASSRSAGGPSELFF.

Of note for this clonotype: At one end, the junction sequence differs from germline, possibly due to a read error. The chain couples TRBV5-4 to TRBJ1-2, with 7 bases aligning to TRBD1. This CDR3 is built from 14 residues. The germline V gene has CDR1 SGHNT and CDR2 YYREEE (reference sequence). The chain's CDR3 is CTSSLGTDQYGYIF. The CDR3 coding sequence is TGTACCAGCAGCCTAGGGACAGACCAATATGGCTACATCTTC.

This clonotype was seen at least ten times. The rearrangement uses TRBV29-1 and TRBJ2-1; D may be TRBD1 (6 bases). The V gene lost 8 bases and the J gene lost 6 bases, with 11 bases spanning the gap. Germline V gene sequence: CDR1 SQVTM, CDR2 ANQGSEA. This CDR3 has 11 residues. The CDR3 protein is CSFMGANEQFF. The CDR3 bases are TGCAGCTTCATGGGGGCCAATGAGCAGTTCTTC.

A note on this clonotype: A much larger clone differs from this one at a single base, so this may be a read error. This chain connects TRBV24-1 to TRBJ2-3, with D possibly called TRBD1 or TRBD2 (5 bases each). The CDR3 is made up of 14 amino acids. From germline, CDR1 is KGHDR and CDR2 SFDVKD. Trimming left V 6 bases short and J 4 bases short, with 13 bases between. The CDR3 spells CATSRWDGSDTQYF. DNA of the CDR3: TGTGCCACCAGTAGATGGGACGGGTCAGATACGCAGTATTTT.

This clonotype was observed a single time. The CDR3 ends on some other residue instead of the conserved phenylalanine or tryptophan, so this is likely a read error. This chain links TRBV4-1 with TRBJ1-6; 9 bases are a match to TRBD1. Per the germline V gene, CDR1 is MGHRA and CDR2 is YSYEKL. The CDR3 consists of 14 residues. The CDR3 is CARSPGTGNSPLHS. The CDR3 DNA reads TGCGCCAGAAGCCCCGGGACAGGGAATTCACCCCTCCACTCT.

This clonotype showed up many times. The rearrangement uses TRBV24-1 and TRBJ2-1; TRBD2 aligns across 14 bases. Germline values: CDR1 KGHDR, CDR2 SFDVKD. With V trimmed by 1 base and J by 8 bases, 12 bases remained unmatched. The CDR3 contains 19 residues. The CDR3 region is CATSDFGTSGGSYNHEQFF. The CDR3 bases are TGTGCCACCAGTGATTTCGGGACTAGCGGGGGCAGCTACAATCATGAGCAGTTCTTC.

Only one count was recorded for this clonotype. One junction end does not reproduce the germline sequence, and a read error may be involved. The chain employs TRBV7-3 and TRBJ2-7; 8 nucleotides align to TRBD2. Germline V lookup: CDR1 SGHTA, CDR2 FQGTGA. The CDR3 runs to 15 residues. CDR3 DNA sequence: TGTGCCAGCTGCTTAAACGCGGGAGGACCATACGAGCAGTACTTC. It yields the protein CASCLNAGGPYEQYF.

Regarding this clonotype: At one end the junction does not follow the germline gene, possibly because of a read error. V usage is TRBV30 and J usage is TRBJ2-6, with D perhaps matching TRBD1 (5 bases). The germline gives CDR1 GTSNPN, CDR2 SVGIG (reference sequence). The CDR3 has 14 residues. The chain's CDR3 is CAWSVSSGASVLTF. In DNA, the CDR3 is TGTGCCTGGAGTGTATCATCTGGGGCCAGCGTCCTGACTTTC.

With respect to this clonotype: The junction shows a germline mismatch at one end, possibly a read error. The chain couples TRBV5-1 to TRBJ2-5, with 7 bases identical to TRBD2. The CDR3 contains 15 residues. CDR1 SGHRS and CDR2 YFSETQ come from the germline V gene. The CDR3, as DNA: TGTGCCAGCAGCTTGGTTCCTAGCGGTCCAGAGACCCAGTACTTC. Amino acid sequence: CASSLVPSGPETQYF.

The V call is TRBV28, the J call TRBJ1-6; D is unresolved. The V end lost 10 bases, the J end lost 14 bases, and 24 bases lay between the germline ends. The germline CDR1 and CDR2 sequences are MDHEN and SYDVKM. The CDR3 runs 14 residues. CDR3 residues: CANILGADSLSLHF. In DNA, the CDR3 is TGTGCCAACATTTTAGGAGCCGATTCGTTATCCCTCCACTTT.

About this clonotype: A much larger clonotype is one base distant, so this may be a read error. The chain links TRBV20-1 to TRBJ2-7; 10 bases are shared with TRBD2. With V trimmed by 2 bases and J by 2 bases, 6 bases remained unmatched. Germline V gene data show CDR1 as DFQATT and CDR2 as SNEGSKA (reference sequence). The CDR3 is made up of 15 amino acids. The DNA for the CDR3 is TGCAGTGCTAGAAAACAACTAGCGGGAACCTACGAGCAGTACTTC. Translating gives CSARKQLAGTYEQYF.

J is TRBJ2-1 and V is TRBV4-1; 10 bases are a match to TRBD2. V lost 4 bases and J lost 8; bases outside the gene matches: 8. The V gene's germline CDR1 is MGHRA and CDR2 YSYEKL. The CDR3 contains 15 residues. DNA for the CDR3: TGCGCCAGCAGCCGAGGCCTAGCGGGAGTAGATGAGCAGTTCTTC. The encoded protein is CASSRGLAGVDEQFF.

Many counts were recorded for this clonotype. DNA for the CDR3: TGTGCCAGCAGTTTAGGGTCCGGACTTCAAGAGACCCAGTACTTC. As protein: CASSLGSGLQETQYF. The chain uses TRBV27 and TRBJ2-5; a possible D gene is TRBD2 (5 bases). The V end lost 2 bases, the J end lost 2 bases, and 12 bases lay between the germline ends. Germline CDR1 is MNHEY and CDR2 is SMNVEV (reference sequence). The CDR3 runs to 15 residues.